Below, 6 T cell receptor beta chains from the same sample are listed, as sequenced in a study of beta chain features in type 1 diabetes. Study outcomes and limitations: Shortening that was moderate but significant affected the TCRB CDR3s of Type 1 diabetes patients in all four CD4+ subsets.

Sequenced material consisted of expressed TCRB transcripts (all of the isolated RNA was reverse transcribed). This table comes from immunoSEQ multiplex PCR, and its TCRdb copy is limited to in-frame clones, with some not included. Among about 170,000 clones, around 8% were seen once, and the ten largest hold more than 0.75%. No antigen has been assigned to these receptors. Sequencing was performed on central memory CD4+ T cells from blood. These TCRs come from a woman in her forties with type 1 diabetes.

To note about this clone: Germline is not matched at one junction end, which may reflect a read error. The chain is built from TRBV7-2 and TRBJ2-6; maybe TRBD1 (5 bases). The CDR3 covers 16 residues. The germline V gene encodes CDR1 SGHTA and CDR2 FQGNSA. The CDR3 coding sequence is TGCGCCAGCAGCCAGTCACAGGTTGATGGGGCCAACGTCCTGACTTTC. Its translation is CASSQSQVDGANVLTF.

This clone was seen more than once but under ten times. V gene TRBV29-1 combines with J gene TRBJ1-2; D perhaps matches TRBD1 (6 bases). CDR1 is SQVTM and CDR2 is ANQGSEA in the germline V gene. The CDR3 sequence is 15 residues long. Deletions cut 1 base from V and 4 bases from J, with 16 bases between. CDR3 region: CSVEVGHRVAYGYTF. The CDR3 nucleotides read TGCAGCGTTGAAGTGGGACACAGGGTGGCCTATGGCTACACCTTC. Full variable domain (rest looked up from reference TRBV29-1 and TRBJ1-2): SAVISQKPSRDICQRGTSLTIQCQVDSQVTMMFWYRQQPGQSLTLIATANQGSEATYESGFVIDKFPISRPNLTFSTLTVSNMSPEDSSIYLCSVEVGHRVAYGYTFGSGTRLTVV.

The chain couples TRBV7-9 to TRBJ2-3; 9 bases line up with TRBD1. This CDR3 spans 15 amino acids. CDR1 and CDR2 (germline): SEHNR, FQNEAQ (reference sequence). V shed 5 bases, J shed 6 bases, and the junction held 9 bases outside the gene matches. Here the CDR3 reads CASSPLGQGADTQYF. The CDR3 DNA reads TGTGCCAGCAGCCCGTTGGGACAGGGCGCGGATACGCAGTATTTT.

This chain joins TRBV7-8 and TRBJ2-7; 13 bases map to TRBD2. The V gene's germline CDR1 is SGHVS and CDR2 FQNEAQ. The junction had 6 bases not matched to a gene; V was cut back by 9 bases and J by 7 bases. This CDR3 contains 13 residues. CDR3 nucleotides: TGTGCCAGTTCACGACTAGCGGGAGGTGAGCAGTACTTC. Translating gives CASSRLAGGEQYF.

This clone was observed at least ten times. J is TRBJ1-2 and V is TRBV4-3; 9 nucleotides line up with TRBD1. The V and J ends lost 4 bases and 7 bases, in that order; junction bases with no gene match: 13. Germline CDR1 is LGHNA and CDR2 is YSLEER. CDR3 length: 16 residues. CDR3 region: CASSRMAGTGTFGYTF. The CDR3 DNA reads as TGCGCCAGCAGCCGCATGGCCGGGACAGGGACTTTTGGCTACACCTTC.

V usage is TRBV7-8 and J usage is TRBJ2-2; 7 nucleotides line up with TRBD2. V dropped 0 bases and J dropped 5; count of bases not matched to a gene: 0. There are 14 residues in the CDR3. Germline V gene sequence: CDR1 SGHVS, CDR2 FQNEAQ. The CDR3 spells CASSLAGGTGELFF. CDR3 DNA sequence: TGTGCCAGCAGCTTAGCGGGAGGGACCGGGGAGCTGTTTTTT.